A selection of T cell receptor beta chains follows, all from one sample in a study of vaccination effects on CD4 cells after COVID-19. Sequencing used immunoSEQ multiplex PCR; TCRdb keeps in-frame clones, though not all of them. The sample yields tens of thousands of clones, roughly 80% seen once. No antigen has been assigned to these receptors. Sequenced material: CD4+ T cells from PBMCs cultured without peptide, taken before COVID-19 vaccination. These TCRs come from a human donor who had a prior SARS-CoV-2 infection. The CDR3 runs from the conserved cysteine through the conserved F or W. Fields, in order: CDR3 DNA, CDR3 protein, V gene, D gene, J gene, clone size. The D gene is left open where the match is weak. Size is omitted from some rows. Given values are once, few, many or a class for expanded clones.

DNA: TGTGCCAGCAGCCGAGTAGTTGGGAGGGTCGAGCAGTACTTC; CDR3: CASSRVVGRVEQYF; V: TRBV7-9; D: TRBD2; J: TRBJ2-7; size: .
DNA: TGTGCCAGCAGTGATTTCGGGGAGCTGTTTTTT; CDR3: CASSDFGELFF; V: TRBV2; D: .; J: TRBJ2-2; size: .
DNA: TGTGCCAGCAGTTTATCGGGGAGGACAGGGGGCATGTACACTGAAGCTTTCTTT; CDR3: CASSLSGRTGGMYTEAFF; V: TRBV27; D: TRBD1; J: TRBJ1-1; size: once
DNA: TGTGCCAGCAGCCAAGTCTTGGGTCCCGGGGAGCTGTTTTTT; CDR3: CASSQVLGPGELFF; V: TRBV4-2; D: .; J: TRBJ2-2; size: .
DNA: TGTGCCAGCAGCGCCTGGACAGGGCTTAGAGTTGAAAAACTGTTTTTT; CDR3: CASSAWTGLRVEKLFF; V: TRBV7-9; D: TRBD1; J: TRBJ1-4; size: .
DNA: TGTGCCAGCAGGAGACAGGTCGACGGAAACACCATATATTTT; CDR3: CASRRQVDGNTIYF; V: TRBV7-9; D: .; J: TRBJ1-3; size: .
DNA: TGTGCCAGCTCACCGACAGAAAACTATGGCTACACCTTC; CDR3: CASSPTENYGYTF; V: TRBV18; D: .; J: TRBJ1-2; size: .
DNA: TGTGCCAGCAGCCAAGCGTACTATGGCTACACCTTC; CDR3: CASSQAYYGYTF; V: TRBV3-1/TRBV3-2; D: .; J: TRBJ1-2; size: .
DNA: TGTGCCACCAGTGAAGTGGGACGGGAGCACGGCTACACCTTC; CDR3: CATSEVGREHGYTF; V: TRBV24-1; D: .; J: TRBJ1-2; size: few
DNA: TGTGCCAGCACAGGACAGGGGGCGAGTCAGCCCCAGCATTTT; CDR3: CASTGQGASQPQHF; V: TRBV2; D: TRBD1; J: TRBJ1-5; size: .
DNA: TGTGCCAGTAGTATAGATTGGACAGGGAATCAGCCCCAGCATTTT; CDR3: CASSIDWTGNQPQHF; V: TRBV19; D: TRBD1; J: TRBJ1-5; size: few
DNA: TGTGCCAGCAGCCGACCGGGACAGGGATTGGAAAAACTGTTTTTT; CDR3: CASSRPGQGLEKLFF; V: TRBV16; D: TRBD1; J: TRBJ1-4; size: .
DNA: TGCGCCAGCAGCCAAGAGGAAGGAGGTAACCAGCCCCAGCATTTT; CDR3: CASSQEEGGNQPQHF; V: TRBV4-3; D: .; J: TRBJ1-5; size: .
DNA: TGTGCCAGCGTCTGGAGGCGCGGGGACTACAATGAGCAGTTCTTC; CDR3: CASVWRRGDYNEQFF; V: TRBV2; D: .; J: TRBJ2-1; size: .
DNA: TGTGCCAGCAGACTACAGGGCTATGGCTACACCTTC; CDR3: CASRLQGYGYTF; V: TRBV28; D: .; J: TRBJ1-2; size: once
DNA: TGTGCCTGCCAACCTTTCAACACTGAAGCTTTCTTT; CDR3: CACQPFNTEAFF; V: TRBV30; D: .; J: TRBJ1-1; size: .
DNA: TGTGCCAGCAGCTTAGCTCGGCGGGGACAGGGGCACTACGAGCAGTACTTC; CDR3: CASSLARRGQGHYEQYF; V: TRBV7-9; D: TRBD1; J: TRBJ2-7; size: .
DNA: TGTGCCAGCAGCCTACGACTAGCGGGGGGGAGCACAGATACGCAGTATTTT; CDR3: CASSLRLAGGSTDTQYF; V: TRBV13; D: TRBD2; J: TRBJ2-3; size: .
DNA: TGTGCCAGCTCACCGACCGCCCTACAGGGGGCCGATGCAGATACGCAGTATTTT; CDR3: CASSPTALQGADADTQYF; V: TRBV18; D: TRBD1; J: TRBJ2-3; size: .
DNA: TGTGCCAGCAGCCAAGATGACCAAGACTACGAGCAGTACTTC; CDR3: CASSQDDQDYEQYF; V: TRBV4-2; D: .; J: TRBJ2-7; size: .
DNA: TGTGCCAGCAGCGGCCCACAGGGAGGCAGAGGCACAGATACGCAGTATTTT; CDR3: CASSGPQGGRGTDTQYF; V: TRBV11-3; D: .; J: TRBJ2-3; size: .
DNA: TGTGCCAGCAGCTTAGCCCTTCGACTCACTGGGGCCAACGTCCTGACTTTC; CDR3: CASSLALRLTGANVLTF; V: TRBV7-9; D: .; J: TRBJ2-6; size: .
DNA: TGTGCCAGCAGCCCCGGACATATTAACACTGAAGCTTTCTTT; CDR3: CASSPGHINTEAFF; V: TRBV7-2; D: .; J: TRBJ1-1; size: .
DNA: TGTGCCAGCAGCCTTCACGGAGGAGTCACTGAAGCTTTCTTT; CDR3: CASSLHGGVTEAFF; V: TRBV7-9; D: .; J: TRBJ1-1; size: .
DNA: TGTGCCAGCAGCCAAGAACAGCCACGAATTCAACCCCTCCACTTT; CDR3: CASSQEQPRIQPLHF; V: TRBV4-2; D: .; J: TRBJ1-6; size: .
DNA: TGTGCCAGCAGCTTAAGTACGGGAACGAACATTCAGTACTTC; CDR3: CASSLSTGTNIQYF; V: TRBV7-2; D: .; J: TRBJ2-4; size: .
DNA: TGTGCCAGCAGTTTGGGGGGGGGCAGGAGGGATGGTGGCTACACCTTC; CDR3: CASSLGGGRRDGGYTF; V: TRBV28; D: .; J: TRBJ1-2; size: .
DNA: TGTGCCAGCAGTTCTATGGGGGGAAGGGGGCTTGGAAACACCATATATTTT; CDR3: CASSSMGGRGLGNTIYF; V: TRBV28; D: TRBD1; J: TRBJ1-3; size: .
DNA: TGTGCCAGCAGCTTCGGTGGGCCCCCGCTTTGGGGAGCTTTCTTT; CDR3: CASSFGGPPLWGAFF; V: TRBV7-9; D: .; J: TRBJ1-1; size: few
DNA: TGTGCCAGCAGCTTAGGGGGGGCGGGAGAGACCCAGTACTTC; CDR3: CASSLGGAGETQYF; V: TRBV7-3; D: .; J: TRBJ2-5; size: .
DNA: TGTGCCAGCAGTTATCGACTAGCGGGGGGCACAGATACGCAGTATTTT; CDR3: CASSYRLAGGTDTQYF; V: TRBV6-5; D: TRBD2; J: TRBJ2-3; size: .
DNA: TGTGCCAGCAGCTTGGGGACTAGCGGGAGGGCCTCCTACAATGAGCAGTTCTTC; CDR3: CASSLGTSGRASYNEQFF; V: TRBV5-4; D: TRBD2; J: TRBJ2-1; size: few
DNA: TGTGCCATCAGTGAGAGGAAGGGGCAGGGAGAGGAAAAACTGTTTTTT; CDR3: CAISERKGQGEEKLFF; V: TRBV10-3; D: .; J: TRBJ1-4; size: .
DNA: TGTGCCAGCAGACCGGGACTCCAAGAGACCCAGTACTTC; CDR3: CASRPGLQETQYF; V: TRBV5-4; D: .; J: TRBJ2-5; size: .
DNA: TGTGCCATCAGTGAAGGACTAGCGGGGGCTAAGAACACCGGGGAGCTGTTTTTT; CDR3: CAISEGLAGAKNTGELFF; V: TRBV10-3; D: TRBD2; J: TRBJ2-2; size: .
DNA: TGTGCCAGCAGCGCGAGCGGCCGGAGCTCCTACAATGAGCAGTTCTTC; CDR3: CASSASGRSSYNEQFF; V: TRBV5-6; D: .; J: TRBJ2-1; size: few
DNA: TGTGCCAGCAGCTTAATGCACACCGGGGAGCTGTTTTTT; CDR3: CASSLMHTGELFF; V: TRBV7-3; D: .; J: TRBJ2-2; size: .
DNA: TGTGCCAGCAGCTTAAGTGGGTGGGTGCGGGGCTCCTACGAGCAGTACTTC; CDR3: CASSLSGWVRGSYEQYF; V: TRBV7-8; D: .; J: TRBJ2-7; size: once
DNA: TGTGCCAGCAACCCCCTTCCGGGACAGGGCACTGAAGCTTTCTTT; CDR3: CASNPLPGQGTEAFF; V: TRBV27; D: TRBD1; J: TRBJ1-1; size: .
DNA: TGTGCCTGGAGTGTGAGGAGGAACACTGAAGCTTTCTTT; CDR3: CAWSVRRNTEAFF; V: TRBV30; D: .; J: TRBJ1-1; size: .
DNA: TGTGCCAGCTCACCCGCCAAGGCAGATACGCAGTATTTT; CDR3: CASSPAKADTQYF; V: TRBV18; D: .; J: TRBJ2-3; size: .
DNA: TGTGCCAGCAGCTTCGGACAGGGTCTTCTTCGGGTCAATGAGCAGTTCTTC; CDR3: CASSFGQGLLRVNEQFF; V: TRBV7-9; D: TRBD1; J: TRBJ2-1; size: few
DNA: TGCGCCAGCAGCGCCCCGGGACAGGGGGTCGACGAGCAGTACTTC; CDR3: CASSAPGQGVDEQYF; V: TRBV4-1; D: TRBD1; J: TRBJ2-7; size: few